This entry features one T cell receptor (beta chain) sequence. Its antigen is as yet unknown. The CDR3 has 14 amino acids. Germline V lookup: CDR1 SGHNT, CDR2 YYREEE (reference sequence). The V end was cut by 4 bases, the J end by 0 bases, with 10 bases between. Time point specified: pre-treatment sample, taken before nivolumab and TIL therapy. This was the immunoSEQ v3 assay. Libraries were sequenced to roughly 2 million read pairs (survey) or roughly 4.5-6 million (deep). The data were produced by immunoSEQ multiplex PCR, yet TCRdb's version contains in-frame clones alone and is incomplete. The profile shows tens of thousands of clones, 69% of them singletons. This entry belongs to a study of TIL therapy for anti-PD-1-resistant metastatic lung cancer. Study context: Most patients had lung adenocarcinoma.

General observations from the study: The cohort had more treatment-naive, never-smoker and oncogene-addicted patients than typical. TIL clonotype persistence in blood showed no apparent association with response.

Sequenced here: blood, sampled at baseline. The receptor was isolated from a person aged 25 to 80 with non-small cell lung cancer. The rearrangement links TRBV5-4 to TRBJ1-1; no definite D call. CDR3 residues: CASSAIDMNTEAFF. Here the CDR3 DNA reads TGTGCCAGCAGCGCTATAGACATGAACACTGAAGCTTTCTTT.